The TCR beta chain under discussion was sequenced for a study of graft-versus-host responses after intestinal transplantation. Study-wide background: Each of the recipients got a multivisceral, liver-intestinal, or isolated intestinal transplant. Anti-thymocyte globulin induction preceded about three years of tacrolimus and steroid maintenance in all recipients. Study-wide results and limits: Allograft graft-versus-host to host-versus-graft clonal ratios ran high in patients with graft-donor T cell macrochimerism. In recipient marrow, GvH clones were found, and some appeared first in ileum or blood.

The CDR3 has 17 residues. The V segment lost 4 bases and the J segment 0 bases; nucleotides outside the gene matches: 7. Germline values: CDR1 SEHNR, CDR2 FQNEAQ (reference sequence). Method: immunoSEQ multiplex PCR; TCRdb's copy keeps in-frame clones and lacks some. The sample contains 60,000 to 75,000 clones, more than 80% of which appear only once. Concerning this clone itself: The antigen is unknown.

This clonotype originated in a human donor who received an intestinal transplant. The material sequenced was unstimulated CD8+ T cells sorted from spleen or lymph node cells, taken before intestinal transplant. The V call is TRBV7-9, the J call TRBJ2-1; TRBD1 aligns across 9 bases. CDR3 nucleotide sequence: TGTGCCAGCAGCTCTTCGACAGGGGGAAGCTCCTACAATGAGCAGTTCTTC. Translation: CASSSSTGGSSYNEQFF.